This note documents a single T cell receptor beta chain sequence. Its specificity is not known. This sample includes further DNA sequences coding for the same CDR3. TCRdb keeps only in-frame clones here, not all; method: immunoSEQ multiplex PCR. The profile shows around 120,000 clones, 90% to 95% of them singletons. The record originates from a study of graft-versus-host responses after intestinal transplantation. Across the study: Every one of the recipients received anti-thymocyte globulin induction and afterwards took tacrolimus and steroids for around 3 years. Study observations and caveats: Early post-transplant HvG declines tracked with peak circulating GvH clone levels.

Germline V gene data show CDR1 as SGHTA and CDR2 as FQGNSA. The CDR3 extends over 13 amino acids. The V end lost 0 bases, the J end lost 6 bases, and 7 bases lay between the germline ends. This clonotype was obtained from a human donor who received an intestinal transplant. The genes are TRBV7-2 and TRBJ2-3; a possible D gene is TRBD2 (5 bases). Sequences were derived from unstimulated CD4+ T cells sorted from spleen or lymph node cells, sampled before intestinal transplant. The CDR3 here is CASSLATRDTQYF. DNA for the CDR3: TGTGCCAGCAGCTTAGCCACTAGGGATACGCAGTATTTT.